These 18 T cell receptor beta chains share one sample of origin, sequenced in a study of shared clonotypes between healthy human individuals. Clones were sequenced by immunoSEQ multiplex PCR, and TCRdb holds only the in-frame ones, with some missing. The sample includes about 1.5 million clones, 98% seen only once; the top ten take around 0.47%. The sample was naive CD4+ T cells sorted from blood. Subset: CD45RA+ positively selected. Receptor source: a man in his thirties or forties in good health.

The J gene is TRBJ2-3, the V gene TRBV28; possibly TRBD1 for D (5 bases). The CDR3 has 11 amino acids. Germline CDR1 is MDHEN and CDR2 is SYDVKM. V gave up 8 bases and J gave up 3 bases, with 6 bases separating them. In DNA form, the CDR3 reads TGTGCCAGCCAGGGAACAGATACGCAGTATTTT. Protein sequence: CASQGTDTQYF. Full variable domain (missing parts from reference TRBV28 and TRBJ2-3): DVKVTQSSRYLVKRTGEKVFLECVQDMDHENMFWYRQDPGLGLRLIYFSYDVKMKEKGDIPEGYSVSREKKERFSLILESASTNQTSMYLCASQGTDTQYFGPGTRLTVL.

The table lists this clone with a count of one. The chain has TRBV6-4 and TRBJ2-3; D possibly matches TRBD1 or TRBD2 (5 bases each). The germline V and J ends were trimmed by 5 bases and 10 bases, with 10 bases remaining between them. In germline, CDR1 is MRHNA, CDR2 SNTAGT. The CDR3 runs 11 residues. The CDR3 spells CASSNGGPQYF. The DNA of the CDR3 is TGTGCCAGCAGTAATGGGGGACCGCAGTATTTT.

The CDR3 sequence is CASSEFGTGQETQYF. The CDR3 bases are TGTGCCAGCAGTGAATTTGGGACAGGGCAAGAGACCCAGTACTTC. The chain employs TRBV25-1 and TRBJ2-5; 9 nucleotides agree with TRBD1. Germline V gives CDR1 MGHDK, CDR2 SYGVNS. CDR3 length: 15 amino acids. V lost 1 base to trimming and J lost 2 bases; unmatched junction nucleotides: 2. The entire variable domain, with the rest obtained from reference TRBV25-1 and TRBJ2-5, is as follows: EADIYQTPRYLVIGTGKKITLECSQTMGHDKMYWYQQDPGMELHLIHYSYGVNSTEKGDLSSESTVSRIRTEHFPLTLESARPSHTSQYLCASSEFGTGQETQYFGPGTRLLVL.

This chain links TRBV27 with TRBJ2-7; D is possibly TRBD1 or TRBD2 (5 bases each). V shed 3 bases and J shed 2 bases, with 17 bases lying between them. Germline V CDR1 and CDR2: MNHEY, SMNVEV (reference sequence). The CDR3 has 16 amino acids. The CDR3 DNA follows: TGTGCCAGCAGTTTTCTGAGGGGTGGCGAGACCTACGAGCAGTACTTC. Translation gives CASSFLRGGETYEQYF.

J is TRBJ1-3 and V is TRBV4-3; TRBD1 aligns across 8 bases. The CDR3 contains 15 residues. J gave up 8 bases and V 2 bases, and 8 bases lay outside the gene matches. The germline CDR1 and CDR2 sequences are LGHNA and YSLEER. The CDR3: CASSQQGAAGYTIYF. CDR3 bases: TGCGCCAGCAGCCAACAGGGGGCCGCCGGGTACACCATATATTTT.

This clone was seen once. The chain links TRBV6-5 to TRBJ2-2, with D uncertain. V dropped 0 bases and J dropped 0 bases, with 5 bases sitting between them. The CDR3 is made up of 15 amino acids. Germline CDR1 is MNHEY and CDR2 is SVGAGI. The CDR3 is CASSYSSANTGELFF. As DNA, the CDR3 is TGTGCCAGCAGTTACTCGAGCGCGAACACCGGGGAGCTGTTTTTT.

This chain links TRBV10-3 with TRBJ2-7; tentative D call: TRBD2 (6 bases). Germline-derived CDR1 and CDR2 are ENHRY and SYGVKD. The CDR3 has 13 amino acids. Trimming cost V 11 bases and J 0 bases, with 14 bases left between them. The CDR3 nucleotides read TGTGCCTCCGGAGGGAGCGCCTCCTACGAGCAGTACTTC. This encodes CASGGSASYEQYF.

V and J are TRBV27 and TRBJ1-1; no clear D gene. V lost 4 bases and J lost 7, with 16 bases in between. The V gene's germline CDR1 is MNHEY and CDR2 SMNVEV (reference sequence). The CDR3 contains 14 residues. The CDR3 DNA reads TGTGCCAGCAGTTCCCCGACGCTAGCGGGTGAAGCTTTCTTT. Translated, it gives CASSSPTLAGEAFF.

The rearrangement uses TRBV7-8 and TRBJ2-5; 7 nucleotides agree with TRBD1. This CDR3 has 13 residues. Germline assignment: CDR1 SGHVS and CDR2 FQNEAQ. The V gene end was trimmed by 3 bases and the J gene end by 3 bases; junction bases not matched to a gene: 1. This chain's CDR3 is CASSFDREETQYF. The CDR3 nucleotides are TGTGCCAGCAGCTTTGACAGGGAAGAGACCCAGTACTTC.

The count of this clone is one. The CDR3 here is CASSLITAGSYEQYF. The CDR3 DNA is TGTGCCAGCAGTCTCATCACAGCGGGAAGCTACGAGCAGTACTTC. The chain uses TRBV28 and TRBJ2-7; 7 nucleotides line up with TRBD2. V shed 5 bases and J 3 bases; nucleotides not matched to a gene: 10. Germline V lookup: CDR1 MDHEN, CDR2 SYDVKM. The CDR3 has 15 residues.

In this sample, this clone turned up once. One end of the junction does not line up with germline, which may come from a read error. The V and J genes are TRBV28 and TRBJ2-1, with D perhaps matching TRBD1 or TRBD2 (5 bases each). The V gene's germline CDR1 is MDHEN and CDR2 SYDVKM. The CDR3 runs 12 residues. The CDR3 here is CASRGAASKGLF. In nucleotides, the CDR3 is TGTGCCAGCAGGGGTGCGGCCTCTAAGGGACTCTTC. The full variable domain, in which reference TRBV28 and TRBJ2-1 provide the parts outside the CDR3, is DVKVTQSSRYLVKRTGEKVFLECVQDMDHENMFWYRQDPGLGLRLIYFSYDVKMKEKGDIPEGYSVSREKKERFSLILESASTNQTSMYLCASRGAASKGLFGPGTRLTVL.

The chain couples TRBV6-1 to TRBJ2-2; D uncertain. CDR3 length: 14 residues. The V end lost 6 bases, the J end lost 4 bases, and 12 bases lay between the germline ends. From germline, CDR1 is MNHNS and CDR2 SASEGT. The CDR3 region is CASSAVLATGELFF. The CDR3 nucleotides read TGTGCCAGCAGCGCGGTATTAGCCACCGGGGAGCTGTTTTTT.

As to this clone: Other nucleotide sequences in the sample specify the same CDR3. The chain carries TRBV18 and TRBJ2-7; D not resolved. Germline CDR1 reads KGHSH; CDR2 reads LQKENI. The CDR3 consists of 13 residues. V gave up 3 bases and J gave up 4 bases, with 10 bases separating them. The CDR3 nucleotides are TGTGCCAGCTCACCTCGCACCGGGTACGAGCAGTACTTC. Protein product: CASSPRTGYEQYF.

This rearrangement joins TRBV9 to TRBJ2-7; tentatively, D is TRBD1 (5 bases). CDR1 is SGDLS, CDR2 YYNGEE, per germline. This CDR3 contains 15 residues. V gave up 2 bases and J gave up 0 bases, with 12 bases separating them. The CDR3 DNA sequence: TGTGCCAGCAGCGTTTCACAGGAGAGCTCCTACGAGCAGTACTTC. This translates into CASSVSQESSYEQYF. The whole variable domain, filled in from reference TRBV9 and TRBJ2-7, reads DSGVTQTPKHLITATGQRVTLRCSPRSGDLSVYWYQQSLDQGLQFLIQYYNGEERAKGNILERFSAQQFPDLHSELNLSSLELGDSALYFCASSVSQESSYEQYFGPGTRLTVT.

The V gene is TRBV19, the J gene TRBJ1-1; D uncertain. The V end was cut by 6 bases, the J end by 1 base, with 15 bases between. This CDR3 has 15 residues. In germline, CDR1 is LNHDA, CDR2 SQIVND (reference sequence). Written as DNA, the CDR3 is TGTGCCAGTAGCGGGAGGATACCGTGGAACACTGAAGCTTTCTTT. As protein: CASSGRIPWNTEAFF.

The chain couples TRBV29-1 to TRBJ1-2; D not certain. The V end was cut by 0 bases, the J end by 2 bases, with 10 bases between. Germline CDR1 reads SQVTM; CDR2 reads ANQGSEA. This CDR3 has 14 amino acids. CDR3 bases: TGCAGCGTTGAAGATCATCGGGTGAACTATGGCTACACCTTC. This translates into CSVEDHRVNYGYTF.

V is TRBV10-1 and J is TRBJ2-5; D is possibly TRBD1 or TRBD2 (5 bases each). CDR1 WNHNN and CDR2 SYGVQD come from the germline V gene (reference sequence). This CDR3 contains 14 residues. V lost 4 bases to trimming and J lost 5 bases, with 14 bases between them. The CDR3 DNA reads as TGCGCCAGCAGTGGAAACGGGGCAGGGGAGACCCAGTACTTC. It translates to CASSGNGAGETQYF.

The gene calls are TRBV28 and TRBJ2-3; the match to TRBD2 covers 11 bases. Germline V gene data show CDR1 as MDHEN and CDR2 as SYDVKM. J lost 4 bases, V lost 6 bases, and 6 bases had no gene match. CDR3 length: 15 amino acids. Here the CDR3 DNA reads TGTGCCAGCAGGACTAGCGGGATGTATCCAGATACGCAGTATTTT. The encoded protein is CASRTSGMYPDTQYF.